This paragraph covers one TCR beta chain sequence. The data originate from a study of beta chain features in type 1 diabetes. The CDR3 covers 14 residues. Germline loops: CDR1 MGHDK, CDR2 SYGVNS. The germline V and J ends were trimmed by 3 bases and 0 bases, with 7 bases remaining between them. TCRB transcripts that were expressed got sequenced, as all of the isolated RNA had been reverse transcribed. The method was immunoSEQ multiplex PCR; TCRdb's version includes in-frame clones alone and lacks a portion of them. This sample has around 500,000 clones, with more than 9.5% found just once. Sequenced material: naive CD4+ T cells from blood. The sequence was collected from a young woman in good health. The rearrangement links TRBV25-1 to TRBJ2-3; D perhaps matches TRBD1 (5 bases). The CDR3 sequence: CASSDRVSTDTQYF. CDR3 bases: TGTGCCAGCAGTGACAGGGTTAGCACAGATACGCAGTATTTT.